One sample yielded the 19 T cell receptor beta chains listed below, sequenced in a study of cytomegalovirus exposure and HLA in healthy donors. Vbeta (60) and Jbeta (13) primers were used in the PCR. Clones were read by immunoSEQ multiplex PCR, and TCRdb kept only the in-frame ones, dropping some. The sample holds some 86,000 clones; approximately 70% are singletons and the top ten take around 2.3%. Sequencing was performed on PBMCs. Source of these receptors: a man aged 25 to 45 in good health and CMV-seronegative.

V is TRBV30 and J is TRBJ1-1; the match to TRBD1 covers 12 bases. Germline CDR1 reads GTSNPN; CDR2 reads SVGIG (reference sequence). After removal of 2 bases from V and 6 bases from J, the junction contained 10 bases not matched to a gene. This CDR3 is 16 amino acids long. The CDR3 DNA sequence: TGTGCCTGGAGTCTTCCCGGGACAGGGGGCCGGGCTGAAGCTTTCTTT. This translates into CAWSLPGTGGRAEAFF. Filled out from reference TRBV30 and TRBJ1-1, the complete variable domain reads SQTIHQWPATLVQPVGSPLSLECTVEGTSNPNLYWYRQAAGRGLQLLFYSVGIGQISSEVPQNLSASRPQDRQFILSSKKLLLSDSGFYLCAWSLPGTGGRAEAFFGQGTRLTVV.

The chain is built from TRBV6-6 and TRBJ1-1, with D possibly matching TRBD1 (6 bases). The CDR3 runs to 16 residues. Trimming stripped 2 bases from V and 0 bases from J, with 13 bases between. The germline gives CDR1 MNHNY, CDR2 SVGAGI (reference sequence). CDR3: CASSYEGQFMNTEAFF. CDR3 DNA sequence: TGTGCCAGCAGTTACGAAGGACAGTTCATGAACACTGAAGCTTTCTTT.

The chain is built from TRBV4-3 and TRBJ2-3; D possibly corresponds to TRBD1 (6 bases). Looked up from germline, CDR1 is LGHNA and CDR2 is YSLEER. Trimming removed 0 bases from V and 6 bases from J, with 16 bases in between. This CDR3 is 16 amino acids long. This chain's CDR3 is CASSQEQGFGSDTQYF. CDR3 sequence (DNA): TGCGCCAGCAGCCAAGAACAGGGATTTGGTTCGGATACGCAGTATTTT.

The chain employs TRBV25-1 and TRBJ1-4; 7 bases line up with TRBD1. The germline gives CDR1 MGHDK, CDR2 SYGVNS. Unmatched junction bases numbered 14, after V lost 6 bases and J lost 4 bases. The CDR3 spans 17 residues. The chain's CDR3 is CASRGPKGASINEKLFF. The CDR3, as DNA: TGTGCCAGCAGGGGACCCAAGGGGGCGAGTATTAATGAAAAACTGTTTTTT.

This clone was picked up a small number of times. V is TRBV5-1 and J is TRBJ1-1, with a tentative D call TRBD1 (6 bases). Germline V lookup: CDR1 SGHRS, CDR2 YFSETQ. The CDR3 has 13 residues. V was trimmed by 7 bases and J by 0 bases, leaving 10 bases between them. CDR3 coding DNA: TGCGCCAGCCAGACAGGAGTGAACACTGAAGCTTTCTTT. This translates into CASQTGVNTEAFF.

The CDR3 reads CASSLSGPNTGELFF. The CDR3 DNA sequence: TGTGCCAGCAGCTTGAGTGGGCCGAACACCGGGGAGCTGTTTTTT. The V call is TRBV7-7, the J call TRBJ2-2; D not certain. The germline V gene encodes CDR1 SSHAT and CDR2 FNYEAQ (reference sequence). V lost 3 bases, J lost 0 bases, and 8 bases lay in between. This CDR3 is 15 amino acids long.

The V gene is TRBV20-1, the J gene TRBJ2-3, with 7 positions matching TRBD2. The CDR3 extends over 11 amino acids. Per germline, CDR1 DFQATT and CDR2 SNEGSKA (reference sequence). The DNA for the CDR3 is TGCGCCCCCAAGATGGGGAGGGAGCAGTATTTT. Protein product: CAPKMGREQYF.

This clone came up a few times. V gene TRBV9 combines with J gene TRBJ2-3; D not resolved. The CDR3 length is 15 residues. The germline V gene encodes CDR1 SGDLS and CDR2 YYNGEE. V was cut by 0 bases and J by 1 base, with 9 bases left in between. The CDR3 nucleotides are TGTGCCAGCAGCGTAGGAGCGTACGGCACAGATACGCAGTATTTT. Residues: CASSVGAYGTDTQYF.

This clone has a handful of counts. This sequence joins TRBV5-1 and TRBJ2-7; 8 bases are a match to TRBD1. Per germline, CDR1 SGHRS and CDR2 YFSETQ. The CDR3 loop spans 15 amino acids. V lost 4 bases and J lost 1; bases outside the gene matches: 7. The CDR3 coding sequence is TGCGCCAGCAGCATATCCGGGACAGGTTCCTACGAGCAGTACTTC. It encodes CASSISGTGSYEQYF.

The V and J genes are TRBV9 and TRBJ2-1; 8 nucleotides line up with TRBD2. V was pared by 4 bases and J by 7 bases, with 16 bases of the junction left unmatched. Germline V gene lookup returns CDR1 SGDLS and CDR2 YYNGEE. This CDR3 is 17 amino acids long. The CDR3 bases are TGTGCCAGCAGCCCCCGGGGGGGTTTTGGCGGGACTAATGAGCAGTTCTTC. Translated, it gives CASSPRGGFGGTNEQFF.

The chain recombines TRBV4-1 with TRBJ1-5; D not resolved. CDR3 size: 15 residues. V dropped 0 bases and J dropped 7 bases, with 13 bases sitting between them. Per germline, CDR1 MGHRA and CDR2 YSYEKL. As DNA, the CDR3 is TGCGCCAGCAGCCAAGAGCGAGGTAGCGGACAGCCCCAGCATTTT. This sequence encodes CASSQERGSGQPQHF.

The chain links TRBV27 to TRBJ1-2; D not certain. This CDR3 is built from 13 residues. Germline V gene data show CDR1 as MNHEY and CDR2 as SMNVEV (reference sequence). Trimming stripped 5 bases from V and 9 bases from J, with 16 bases between. In DNA, the CDR3 is TGTGCCAGCAGTCCCTACGCTCGGGAGCGCTACACCTTC. This translates into CASSPYARERYTF.

This clone was seen more than once but under ten times. The chain employs TRBV29-1 and TRBJ2-3; a weak D match, TRBD2 (6 bases). Trimming took off 7 bases at V and 6 bases at J, with 20 bases between the two ends. Germline V gene data show CDR1 as SQVTM and CDR2 as ANQGSEA. The CDR3 sequence is 14 residues long. The CDR3 DNA reads as TGCAGCGCCGTAGGGGACTCGCTAACGGATACGCAGTATTTT. It encodes CSAVGDSLTDTQYF.

This clone has a handful of counts. The rearrangement joins TRBV28 to TRBJ1-1; 8 nucleotides line up with TRBD1. CDR1 and CDR2 (germline): MDHEN, SYDVKM. The V segment lost 5 bases and the J segment 3 bases; nucleotides outside the gene matches: 8. This CDR3 region has 15 residues. The DNA for the CDR3 is TGTGCCAGCAGTCCCCTTGCCAGGGGGCACACTGAAGCTTTCTTT. Protein sequence: CASSPLARGHTEAFF. Full variable domain (remainder filled in from reference TRBV28 and TRBJ1-1): DVKVTQSSRYLVKRTGEKVFLECVQDMDHENMFWYRQDPGLGLRLIYFSYDVKMKEKGDIPEGYSVSREKKERFSLILESASTNQTSMYLCASSPLARGHTEAFFGQGTRLTVV.

This CDR3 is CASIPRQTGDSPLHF. The CDR3 coding sequence is TGCGCCAGCATCCCGAGACAGACCGGCGATTCACCCCTCCACTTT. This chain uses TRBV10-1 with TRBJ1-6; D possibly corresponds to TRBD1 (5 bases). Germline CDR1 and CDR2: WNHNN and SYGVQD (reference sequence). The CDR3 length is 15 residues. The V gene lost 7 bases and the J gene lost 8 bases, with 18 bases spanning the gap.

This rearrangement joins TRBV19 to TRBJ1-1; the D gene is possibly TRBD1 (5 bases). The germline V gene encodes CDR1 LNHDA and CDR2 SQIVND (reference sequence). The CDR3 runs to 14 residues. V lost 7 bases to trimming and J lost 4 bases, with 16 bases between them. The DNA of the CDR3 is TGTGCCAGTACGCCCGGTCACAGGATCACTGAAGCTTTCTTT. Translating gives CASTPGHRITEAFF. Using reference TRBV19 and TRBJ1-1 for the parts outside the CDR3, the full variable domain is DGGITQSPKYLFRKEGQNVTLSCEQNLNHDAMYWYRQDPGQGLRLIYYSQIVNDFQKGDIAEGYSVSREKKESFPLTVTSAQKNPTAFYLCASTPGHRITEAFFGQGTRLTVV.

This clone was recorded only once. The chain uses TRBV5-1 and TRBJ2-3; 7 bases line up with TRBD2. The CDR3 has 14 residues. Germline-derived CDR1 and CDR2 are SGHRS and YFSETQ. The J segment lost 5 bases and the V segment lost 3 bases, leaving 6 bases of the junction unmatched. CDR3 nucleotide sequence: TGCGCCAGCAGCTCGCGGGGGAGGGAAGATACGCAGTATTTT. Translated: CASSSRGREDTQYF.

The rearrangement uses TRBV7-9 and TRBJ2-7, with TRBD1 matching over 7 bases. Looked up from germline, CDR1 is SEHNR and CDR2 is FQNEAQ (reference sequence). The CDR3 spans 15 residues. The V segment lost 5 bases and the J segment 3 bases; nucleotides outside the gene matches: 10. CDR3 sequence reads: CASSPDRETVYEQYF. In DNA form, the CDR3 reads TGTGCCAGCAGCCCTGACAGGGAAACTGTCTACGAGCAGTACTTC.

The chain recombines TRBV2 with TRBJ2-5; unclear D gene. Trimming stripped 7 bases from V and 5 bases from J, with 11 bases between. From germline, CDR1 is SNHLY and CDR2 FYNNEI. There are 12 residues in the CDR3. CDR3 amino acids: CASIPGSETQYF. CDR3 DNA sequence: TGTGCCAGCATTCCAGGTTCCGAGACCCAGTACTTC.